This T cell receptor (beta chain) was recovered during a study of cytomegalovirus exposure and HLA in healthy donors (dated by TCRdb to about 2017). Concerning the study at large: An earlier analysis of around 600 of the donors reported about 250 Gb of sequence data and 117 million unique TCR beta sequences from roughly 200 million T cells. The study used immunosequencing to profile the T cell repertoires of some 600 subjects and linked those repertoires to cytomegalovirus serostatus. A later genetic analysis used genome-wide SNP genotypes for about 60% of the 666 donors, treating that subset as a discovery cohort. Of the approximately 400 genotyped donors, over 65% fell in the genetic ancestry cluster associated with self-reported Caucasian donors. The aim of the study was to test whether cataloging public T cell receptors could identify signatures of past pathogen exposure. The number of donors typed differed by locus, with roughly 620-640 for A, B, C, DRB1 and DQB1, around 560 for DQA1, nearly 610 for DPA1, and around 450 for DPB1. Five DR-DQ haplotypes were treated as single units for association and clustering because of strong linkage in the cohort. All discovery cohort repertoires had been generated using a single sequencing platform. In the later analysis, no new phenotypic data were used to find candidate immune exposures; instead, reliance was placed on TCR beta sequences and their occurrence across donors. Among about 390 genotyped donors of the cohort, an average of around 240,000 unique TCR beta nucleotide sequences were sequenced per donor, roughly a sixth of them non-productive. Donor age, sex, ethnicity and CMV serostatus were collected together with the repertoire data. An early release that covered 640 HLA-typed donors contained about 300 gigabases of sequencing data and 80 million or so unique TCR sequences. The study combined high-throughput TCR immunosequencing, statistical association of individual TCRs with disease status, and machine learning to predict cytomegalovirus infection status. In addition to the first cohort of 666 subjects, a separate validation cohort of under 150 different subjects was used. In a later analysis, previously published TCR beta repertoires from 600 to 850 donors were re-analyzed and high-resolution HLA genotyping was added so that TCR occurrence patterns could be studied. An earlier analysis of approximately 580 of the donors used high-throughput TCR beta sequencing to judge whether each TCR beta V gene segment behaved as functional or pseudogenic. Class I and class II HLA loci were covered by the typing at four-digit resolution. The study at large found these results: The cohort was sequenced for TCR beta chains only, and without alpha or paired-chain data the features that could be detected were limited. In an earlier analysis of several hundred of the donors, most TCR beta V segments were observed in productive rearrangements about 87% or about 30% of the time, broadly matching IMGT annotations. Approximately 18 rarely observed V segments, including chromosome 9 orphons, were excluded from the earlier analysis of 550 to 700 of the donors because counts were too low. Across donors, most TCR sequences were observed very rarely, whereas some public TCRs were present in many individuals. For the cohort, immune exposure information was limited to CMV serostatus. Most CMV-associated TCR beta chains appeared to be HLA-restricted in a later analysis, and the HLA associations seemed to be driven largely by CMV exposure. An association between a missense DCLRE1C variant and V-gene and J-gene trimming of TCR beta chains was found in a later genetic analysis and replicated in an independent cohort. Three of the identified cytomegalovirus-associated TCR beta chains were confirmed in vitro to be specific for cytomegalovirus antigens. According to a later analysis, parvovirus B19, influenza, CMV and Epstein-Barr virus appeared linked to several top co-occurrence clusters. It was suggested by the authors that the approach could potentially be generalized to other disease states and immunological phenotypes. A later analysis associated about 17,000 TCR beta sequences with specific HLA alleles at a false discovery rate of 0.05. In a later analysis, TCR association rates were found to vary across HLA loci, with the most associated TCRs seen for DRB1 alleles and the fewest for HLA-C alleles. Correlated functional status among segregating V segments might be attributable to linkage disequilibrium, but an unknown experimental factor could not be ruled out. Roughly uniform sequencing depth across donors was assumed in presence/absence analyses, although this assumption may not hold. Because HLA typing was unavailable for some donors at each locus, only the typed subset was used in association tests. In a later analysis, HLA-associated TCR beta chains were found to be more clonally expanded and to have lower generation probabilities than equally common non-associated chains. According to a later genetic analysis, donors in an Asian-associated ancestry cluster had fewer N-insertions in productive TCRs than the approximately 650-donor mean. When HLA alleles, especially DR and DQ, strongly co-occurred, attributing TCR associations to individual alleles was difficult. In both the original and validation cohorts, the classifier was reported to diagnose cytomegalovirus status with high specificity and sensitivity. Some IMGT-functional V segments, including TRBV6-2 and TRBV6-3, could not be told apart with the 87-base-pair reads, so those segments were excluded. A cluster of highly shared sequence variants was judged likely to be a technical artifact of the sequencing pipeline. In the study, 164 TCR beta chains were listed as associated with cytomegalovirus. A further reported finding was that TCR beta sequences accurately predicted the HLA-A and HLA-B alleles for most subjects in the first cohort.

The cohort consisted of 666 healthy bone marrow donors. At the time of sampling, every cohort member was nominally healthy, though immune exposures that went unrecorded were likely present. The donor was CMV seropositive and belonged to the group of 270 or so seropositive cohort members. Each donor provided a peripheral blood sample, and peripheral blood mononuclear cells were used for TCR beta sequencing. The Qiagen DNeasy Blood Extraction Kit was used to extract genomic DNA from the blood cell samples. The library relied on the immunoSEQ multiplex PCR assay. For the multiplex PCR, a mixture combining 60 forward primers for TCR Vbeta segments and 13 reverse primers for TCR Jbeta segments was used. Amplification of the CDR3 region of rearranged TCR beta genes was performed with a multiplex PCR assay on genomic DNA. Amplified TCR beta libraries were sequenced as 87-base-pair reads on the Illumina HiSeq System. The paper's processing steps were these. In a later analysis, 77 million or so unique TCR beta chains were counted across the 500 to 700 repertoires, and roughly 11 million of these chains were shared by at least two donors. A nearest-neighbor algorithm error-corrected the raw reads and collapsed the reads into unique sequences, merging closely related sequences to remove PCR and sequencing errors. V, D and J gene segments were assigned by aligning CDR3 sequences to IMGT reference sequences. Each retained sequence needed at least a six-nucleotide match to both a V gene segment and a J gene segment. A rearrangement counted as productive if the CDR3 had no stop codons and remained in frame with V and J, and every other rearrangement counted as non-productive. Following IMGT convention, CDR3 was defined as the stretch from the second conserved V-encoded cysteine up to the conserved J-encoded phenylalanine. The earlier analysis of 587 of the donors excluded sequences that lacked an unambiguous match to a single V gene segment. In an earlier analysis of several hundred of the donors, a V segment was called functional when productive rearrangements were above 56.7%, and segregating when the standard deviation between donors exceeded 5%. A statistical classification framework was built for diagnosing cytomegalovirus status from the catalog of TCR beta chain sequences. A later analysis assigned V and J genes by comparing TCR nucleotide sequences with IMGT/GENE-DB human TR gene sequences. Using the TCRdist pipeline, a later analysis assigned CDR3 sequences along with most-parsimonious VDJ recombination scenarios. In a later analysis, each TCR beta chain was defined by its CDR3 amino acid sequence together with its V-gene family, and reads lacking a unique V-gene family were excluded. A later analysis removed 592 highly shared, low-generation-probability nucleotide sequences to deal with suspected cross-contamination and a sequencing artifact. A later analysis calculated a clonal expansion index for each public chain from normalized within-repertoire ranks of inferred template counts. A later analysis computed generation probabilities with a VDJ recombination model fitted to out-of-frame rearrangements, and checked the results against IGoR. Hypergeometric tests were used in a later analysis to score TCR-TCR, TCR-HLA and TCR-CMV co-occurrence, with a repertoire-size bias correction applied to the TCR pairs. False discovery rates were estimated in a later analysis by permuting HLA or CMV assignments 20 times. In a later analysis, co-occurring TCRs were grouped using DBSCAN, with TCRdist sequence similarity added in when clustering inside HLA-allele-positive subsets. Repertoires with fewer than 30,000 or more than 120,000 public chains, plus five repertoires with anomalous nucleotide sharing, were excluded from co-occurrence clustering. In its TCRdb copy, this immuneACCESS table keeps in-frame sequences only and misses some clones. Where compared with another copy, unresolved V genes explain less than half of these, and the others have no known cause. The V and J calls and the clone size are those of that table, but D and trimming were determined from the DNA. This sample has 55,000 to 70,000 clones in its table, and around three quarters of those were observed once. In total, the top ten clones hold about 8% of the sample.

With respect to this clone: Its antigen has not been determined. Qualities for individual bases were not recorded, and no much larger clone is one base off.

From the cysteine up to the phenylalanine, the CDR3 has a length of 14 residues. CDR3 DNA is the only sequence kept; it has 42 bases, read in frame from the first base. The germline ends are 19 bases apart after V is trimmed by 3 bases and J by 10 bases. The germline V gene sets CDR1 to SGDLS and CDR2 to YYNGEE. This sequence uses TRBV9 and TRBJ1-1, and possibly TRBD1, on 5 matching bases. Material for sequencing was PBMCs. This receptor was taken from a man aged 18 to 35 in good health and CMV-seropositive. Here the CDR3 is given as CASSAGGPRSTAFF. The sequenced DNA: TGTGCCAGCAGCGCCGGGGGACCTCGCTCGACAGCTTTCTTT.